The 12 T cell receptor beta chains in this list originate from one sample, sequenced in a study of blood T cell repertoires in COVID-19. TCRdb's copy holds only in-frame clones and misses some; the assay was immunoSEQ multiplex PCR. Found here are 120,000 to 150,000 clones, about 90% of them singletons; the top ten hold approximately 10%. Specimen: peripheral blood. The receptors derive from a man aged 60 to 75 with active or convalescent COVID-19.

This clone has more than one count but fewer than ten. V is TRBV3-1 (or the pseudogene TRBV3-2) and J is TRBJ2-2; perhaps TRBD1 as D (5 bases). The V gene's germline CDR1 is LGHDT and CDR2 YNNKEL (reference sequence). Trimming shortened V by 1 base and J by 1 base, and 10 bases separated the two germline ends. This CDR3 is built from 16 residues. The CDR3 region is CASSQGLGQNTGELFF. The CDR3 coding sequence is TGTGCCAGCAGCCAAGGTTTAGGACAGAACACCGGGGAGCTGTTTTTT.

The chain couples TRBV6-6 to TRBJ2-1; 10 bases are a match to TRBD1. CDR3 length: 14 residues. CDR1 MNHNY and CDR2 SVGAGI come from the germline V gene (reference sequence). J lost 8 bases, V lost 5 bases, and 6 bases had no gene match. In nucleotides, the CDR3 is TGTGCCAGCAGTCGACGACAGGGGGCGTATGAGCAGTTCTTC. Amino acids: CASSRRQGAYEQFF.

This clone appeared a single time. The chain combines TRBV18 with TRBJ2-7, with 9 bases fitting TRBD1. The CDR3 has 16 residues. The J segment lost 1 base and the V segment lost 6 bases, leaving 10 bases of the junction unmatched. Germline CDR1 is KGHSH and CDR2 is LQKENI. CDR3 in DNA: TGTGCCAGCTCCCAAAATCCGGGACAGGGTTCCTACGAGCAGTACTTC. It translates to CASSQNPGQGSYEQYF.

V is TRBV6-4 and J is TRBJ2-5; 12 bases map to TRBD2. The CDR3 consists of 15 residues. Germline V gene lookup returns CDR1 MRHNA and CDR2 SNTAGT. V gave up 3 bases and J gave up 1 base; unmatched junction bases: 0. The CDR3 sequence is CASSETSGGQETQYF. The DNA for the CDR3 is TGTGCCAGCAGTGAGACTAGCGGGGGCCAAGAGACCCAGTACTTC.

This clone was picked up one time. The chain carries TRBV6-4 and TRBJ2-1; 8 bases are shared with TRBD2. J was trimmed by 4 bases and V by 5 bases; bases with no gene match: 7. The CDR3 covers 15 residues. Germline V gene sequence: CDR1 MRHNA, CDR2 SNTAGT. CDR3 amino acids: CASSLASGPYNEQFF. DNA of the CDR3: TGTGCCAGCAGTCTCGCTAGCGGGCCGTACAATGAGCAGTTCTTC.

The chain recombines TRBV15 with TRBJ1-5; 8 nucleotides agree with TRBD1. The J segment lost 4 bases and the V segment lost 9 bases, leaving 11 bases of the junction unmatched. CDR1 and CDR2 (germline): LNHNV, YYDKDF (reference sequence). CDR3 size: 15 residues. The CDR3 loop is CATGQRTGLNQPQHF. The CDR3 nucleotides are TGTGCCACAGGTCAGAGGACAGGGTTGAATCAGCCCCAGCATTTT.

The J gene is TRBJ1-2, the V gene TRBV6-1; D perhaps matches TRBD1 (6 bases). Germline assignment: CDR1 MNHNS and CDR2 SASEGT. The CDR3 extends over 15 amino acids. Trimming stripped 2 bases from V and 5 bases from J, with 15 bases between. This CDR3 is CASSESAGEPYGYTF. CDR3 DNA: TGTGCCAGCAGTGAATCCGCAGGGGAACCTTATGGCTACACCTTC.

This clone has just one count. The chain joins TRBV3-1 (or the pseudogene TRBV3-2) to TRBJ2-3; the match to TRBD2 covers 9 bases. J was trimmed by 4 bases and V by 0 bases; bases with no gene match: 8. Germline loops: CDR1 LGHDT, CDR2 YNNKEL (reference sequence). The CDR3 sequence is 17 residues long. The CDR3 reads CASSQDASGTFADTQYF. CDR3 sequence (DNA): TGTGCCAGCAGCCAAGACGCTAGCGGGACGTTTGCAGATACGCAGTATTTT.

V is TRBV19 and J is TRBJ2-1, with 10 nucleotides matching TRBD2. V shed 6 bases and J 5 bases; nucleotides not matched to a gene: 4. Germline V gives CDR1 LNHDA, CDR2 SQIVND (reference sequence). This CDR3 comprises 14 residues. The CDR3 DNA reads TGTGCCAGTAGCGGACTAGCGGTAAACAATGAGCAGTTCTTC. Protein sequence: CASSGLAVNNEQFF.

This chain uses TRBV11-2 with TRBJ2-7, with D perhaps TRBD1 (5 bases). The CDR3 is made up of 12 amino acids. Germline CDR1 SGHAT, CDR2 FQNNGV. The V gene lost 5 bases and the J gene lost 0 bases, with 5 bases spanning the gap. CDR3 bases: TGTGCCAGCAGCCAGGGCTCCTACGAGCAGTACTTC. This sequence encodes CASSQGSYEQYF.

The chain employs TRBV7-9 and TRBJ1-1, with TRBD1 matching 8 bases. Per germline, CDR1 SEHNR and CDR2 FQNEAQ (reference sequence). With V trimmed by 7 bases and J by 5 bases, 12 bases remained unmatched. The CDR3 spans 15 residues. The CDR3 here is CASNRAGQGATEAFF. In nucleotides, the CDR3 is TGTGCCAGCAACCGGGCAGGGCAGGGGGCGACTGAAGCTTTCTTT.

The J gene is TRBJ1-1, the V gene TRBV10-3; D remains unclear. The CDR3 has 12 amino acids. Germline V lookup: CDR1 ENHRY, CDR2 SYGVKD. V gave up 3 bases and J gave up 4 bases, with 6 bases separating them. This chain's CDR3 is CAISEKATEAFF. The CDR3 DNA reads TGTGCCATCAGTGAAAAAGCCACTGAAGCTTTCTTT.